One sample yielded the 32 T cell receptor beta chains listed below, sequenced in a study of shared clonotypes between healthy human individuals. Method: immunoSEQ multiplex PCR; TCRdb's copy keeps in-frame clones and lacks some. The repertoire holds 2.3 million or so clones, with 80% to 95% as singletons. Input material: naive CD4+ T cells from PBMCs. The subset denotes: CD45RA+ positively selected. These receptor sequences come from a man aged 18-30 years in good health. Some clones in this sample may be carry-over from other donors' samples.

J is TRBJ2-1 and V is TRBV29-1, with D tentatively TRBD1 (5 bases). CDR1 and CDR2 from the germline V gene are SQVTM and ANQGSEA. The V gene lost 4 bases and the J gene lost 8 bases, with 21 bases spanning the gap. The CDR3 spans 15 residues. The CDR3 DNA is TGCAGCGTTGTGTTGGGAACAACCCTCAGGGATGAGCAGTTCTTC. This codes for CSVVLGTTLRDEQFF.

V and J are TRBV23-1 and TRBJ1-5; D not resolved. TRBV23-1 falls under the ORF class, with uncertain function. The CDR3 consists of 17 residues. The V end was cut by 6 bases, the J end by 2 bases, with 20 bases between. CDR3: CASRPGRKFYRNQPQHF. In nucleotides, the CDR3 is TGCGCCAGCAGACCGGGCCGAAAATTTTATCGCAATCAGCCCCAGCATTTT.

The rearrangement joins TRBV4-2 to TRBJ1-1; D is perhaps TRBD1 (5 bases). This CDR3 region has 14 residues. V was cut by 4 bases and J by 2 bases, with 11 bases left in between. CDR1 and CDR2 (germline): LGHNA, YNFKEQ. The CDR3 DNA follows: TGTGCCAGCAGCCTTGGGACGGGAAACACTGAAGCTTTCTTT. Its protein product is CASSLGTGNTEAFF.

The chain links TRBV7-9 to TRBJ2-2; TRBD1 matches at 7 bases. This CDR3 contains 15 residues. The V segment lost 4 bases and the J segment 3 bases; nucleotides outside the gene matches: 5. CDR1 and CDR2 (germline): SEHNR, FQNEAQ (reference sequence). CDR3 DNA: TGTGCCAGCAGCTCCGGGACAGAGGACACCGGGGAGCTGTTTTTT. Amino acid sequence: CASSSGTEDTGELFF.

Worth noting for this clone: The same CDR3 arises from other DNA sequences in this sample as well. CDR3 loop: CASSIFTNNQPQHF. CDR3 nucleotides: TGTGCCAGTAGTATCTTCACCAACAATCAGCCCCAGCATTTT. This chain uses TRBV19 with TRBJ1-5; D gene unclear. Germline CDR1 and CDR2: LNHDA and SQIVND (reference sequence). CDR3 length equals 14 residues. Trimming pared 3 bases from V and 3 bases from J, leaving 9 bases between.

The chain employs TRBV19 and TRBJ1-1; TRBD1 is a possible D gene (6 bases). This CDR3 contains 14 residues. The germline V and J ends were trimmed by 5 bases and 1 base, with 11 bases remaining between them. The V gene's germline CDR1 is LNHDA and CDR2 SQIVND (reference sequence). The CDR3 DNA sequence: TGTGCCAGTAGTGCCTTACAGGGGAACACTGAAGCTTTCTTT. It codes for CASSALQGNTEAFF.

V gene TRBV5-1 combines with J gene TRBJ2-1; 9 bases are a match to TRBD2. V shed 3 bases, J shed 0 bases, and the junction held 1 base outside the gene matches. The CDR3 covers 15 residues. The germline gives CDR1 SGHRS, CDR2 YFSETQ. CDR3 amino acids: CASSSSGISYNEQFF. DNA of the CDR3: TGCGCCAGCAGCTCTAGCGGGATCTCCTACAATGAGCAGTTCTTC.

In nucleotides, the CDR3 is TGTGCCAGCCCCTCTAGTGAGAGCCTCAGCACAGATACGCAGTATTTT. Translating gives CASPSSESLSTDTQYF. The chain uses TRBV7-9 and TRBJ2-3; D is uncertain. Germline V gives CDR1 SEHNR, CDR2 FQNEAQ (reference sequence). The V gene lost 8 bases and the J gene lost 0 bases, with 18 bases spanning the gap. This CDR3 region has 16 residues.

V and J are TRBV29-1 and TRBJ2-2, with TRBD1 identical over 9 bases. The germline gives CDR1 SQVTM, CDR2 ANQGSEA. The CDR3 contains 14 residues. Germline trimming cut 4 bases from V and 2 bases from J; bases unmatched to any gene: 2. DNA for the CDR3: TGCAGCGTTGGGGGACAGGGAAACACCGGGGAGCTGTTTTTT. This translates into CSVGGQGNTGELFF.

V gene TRBV7-2 combines with J gene TRBJ2-1; TRBD2 aligns across 11 bases. The V and J ends lost 1 base and 4 bases, in that order; junction bases with no gene match: 3. The CDR3 is 16 residues long. CDR1 and CDR2 from the germline V gene are SGHTA and FQGNSA. As DNA, the CDR3 is TGTGCCAGCAGCTTAGTAGCGGGAGGGCAGTACAATGAGCAGTTCTTC. It encodes CASSLVAGGQYNEQFF.

The chain links TRBV21-1 to TRBJ2-2; whether TRBD2, the table's D call, matches the DNA was not checked. TRBV21-1 is tagged as a pseudogene. The CDR3 sequence is 19 residues long. The CDR3 spells CASSCNRGAKPTNTGELFF. In nucleotides, the CDR3 is TGTGCCAGCAGCTGTAATCGGGGGGCCAAGCCAACGAACACCGGGGAGCTGTTTTTT.

This chain uses TRBV28 with TRBJ1-2; TRBD1 matches 7 bases. CDR3 length: 12 residues. Looked up from germline, CDR1 is MDHEN and CDR2 is SYDVKM. Trimming took 5 bases from V and 7 from J; bases not matched to a gene: 4. The chain's CDR3 is CASSQGGPGYTF. DNA of the CDR3: TGTGCCAGCAGTCAGGGGGGCCCTGGCTACACCTTC.

The chain uses TRBV10-2 and TRBJ2-3; D is perhaps TRBD1 (6 bases). V was cut by 3 bases and J by 2 bases, with 12 bases left in between. Germline CDR1 reads WSHSY; CDR2 reads SAAADI. CDR3 length: 15 residues. The CDR3 sequence: CASSDGQGSTDTQYF. Here the CDR3 DNA reads TGCGCCAGCAGTGATGGCCAGGGGTCCACAGATACGCAGTATTTT.

The chain links TRBV7-3 to TRBJ2-1; 11 bases fit TRBD2. The CDR3 has 15 residues. CDR1 is SGHTA and CDR2 is FQGTGA in the germline V gene. V lost 5 bases, J lost 7 bases, and 7 bases stayed unmatched. The CDR3 DNA is TGTGCCAGCAGCAAACTAGCGGGAGTTGGTAATGAGCAGTTCTTC. Translating gives CASSKLAGVGNEQFF.

This clone was counted a few times. Other DNA sequences in the same sample also yield this CDR3. The genes are TRBV18 and TRBJ1-1; no clear D gene. CDR1 and CDR2 from the germline V gene are KGHSH and LQKENI. This CDR3 spans 13 amino acids. Trimming took 6 bases from V and 0 from J, leaving 8 bases between them. This CDR3 is CASSPDMNTEAFF. The CDR3 DNA sequence: TGTGCCAGCTCCCCCGACATGAACACTGAAGCTTTCTTT.

The rearrangement joins TRBV10-3 to TRBJ2-5; 14 nucleotides match TRBD2. The length of the CDR3 is 16 residues. Germline V CDR1 and CDR2: ENHRY, SYGVKD. V was clipped by 4 bases and J by 5 bases; unmatched bases: 6. For the CDR3, the DNA is TGTGCCATCAGTGGGACTAGCGGGAGGAGAGGGGAGACCCAGTACTTC. Residues: CAISGTSGRRGETQYF.

The CDR3 DNA follows: TGCGCCAGCAGCCAGGACAGAACGCCGGGCAATCAGCCCCAGCATTTT. This gives the protein CASSQDRTPGNQPQHF. The chain is built from TRBV4-1 and TRBJ1-5; maybe TRBD1 (6 bases). The CDR3 loop spans 16 amino acids. With 3 bases removed from V and 2 bases from J, the gap between germline ends came to 14 bases. CDR1 MGHRA and CDR2 YSYEKL come from the germline V gene.

The rearrangement links TRBV28 to TRBJ2-7; 9 bases are shared with TRBD2. The germline gives CDR1 MDHEN, CDR2 SYDVKM. This CDR3 region has 19 residues. Trimming took 4 bases from V and 2 from J; bases not matched to a gene: 18. The CDR3: CASSSPRASGTVRAYEQYF. The CDR3 coding sequence is TGTGCCAGCAGTTCTCCCCGAGCTAGCGGGACAGTAAGGGCCTACGAGCAGTACTTC.

The chain couples TRBV9 to TRBJ1-4, with 8 bases that match TRBD1. V trimming: 4 bases; J trimming: 0 bases; junction bases outside the gene matches: 11. This CDR3 is 18 amino acids long. The germline gives CDR1 SGDLS, CDR2 YYNGEE. The DNA of the CDR3 is TGTGCCAGCAGCCCCCGACAGGGGATTTTGGCAACTAATGAAAAACTGTTTTTT. Translated, it gives CASSPRQGILATNEKLFF. The full variable domain, its missing parts supplied by reference TRBV9 and TRBJ1-4, is DSGVTQTPKHLITATGQRVTLRCSPRSGDLSVYWYQQSLDQGLQFLIQYYNGEERAKGNILERFSAQQFPDLHSELNLSSLELGDSALYFCASSPRQGILATNEKLFFGSGTQLSVL.

The CDR3 here is CASSFQRASLVKYF. For the CDR3, the DNA is TGTGCCAGCAGCTTTCAAAGGGCTAGTTTAGTCAAGTACTTC. This sequence joins TRBV6-5 and TRBJ2-7, with unresolved D. Germline V gene sequence: CDR1 MNHEY, CDR2 SVGAGI. V was pared by 6 bases and J by 11 bases, with 23 bases between. The CDR3 has 14 residues.

V usage is TRBV6-6 and J usage is TRBJ1-2; 11 bases are shared with TRBD1. In germline, CDR1 is MNHNY, CDR2 SVGAGI (reference sequence). The CDR3 contains 15 residues. Losses at the gene ends were 2 bases for V and 6 bases for J; bases not matched to a gene: 5. Written as DNA, the CDR3 is TGTGCCAGCAGTTACCCGGGACAGGGGGGACATGGCTACACCTTC. Its translation is CASSYPGQGGHGYTF.

V gene TRBV28 combines with J gene TRBJ2-4; 9 positions agree with TRBD1. The germline V gene has CDR1 MDHEN and CDR2 SYDVKM. With 4 bases clipped from V and 15 bases from J, the junction kept 16 bases outside the gene matches. This CDR3 region has 15 residues. This CDR3 is CASSWPGTGKGRVYF. In nucleotides, the CDR3 is TGTGCCAGCAGTTGGCCCGGGACAGGGAAGGGGAGGGTGTACTTC.

In its sample, this clone was seen once. The chain links TRBV4-2 to TRBJ2-3; no clear D gene. This CDR3 region has 15 residues. V lost 0 bases and J 2 bases, leaving 9 bases between the germline ends. Germline lookup yields CDR1 LGHNA and CDR2 YNFKEQ. CDR3 bases: TGTGCCAGCAGCCAAGAGGTCCAGTACACAGATACGCAGTATTTT. Translated, it gives CASSQEVQYTDTQYF.

The chain is built from TRBV7-9 and TRBJ1-4; possibly TRBD1 for D (6 bases). This CDR3 is built from 14 residues. V was shortened by 2 bases and J by 7 bases, with 11 bases between the two germline ends. The germline CDR1 and CDR2 sequences are SEHNR and FQNEAQ (reference sequence). CDR3 bases: TGTGCCAGCAGCTTATTGGGGGCAGGTGAAAAACTGTTTTTT. It translates to CASSLLGAGEKLFF.

The CDR3 region is CASNALAGREQYF. The DNA for the CDR3 is TGTGCCAGCAACGCCCTAGCGGGACGCGAGCAGTACTTC. The genes are TRBV11-2 and TRBJ2-7, with 9 bases matching TRBD2. The CDR3 extends over 13 amino acids. Germline CDR1 is SGHAT and CDR2 is FQNNGV. Trimming at V came to 7 bases and at J to 6 bases, leaving 7 bases not matched to a gene.

The chain carries TRBV5-6 and TRBJ2-6; D unresolved. The CDR3 runs 15 residues. Germline V gene sequence: CDR1 SGHDT, CDR2 YYEEEE. With 3 bases removed from V and 1 base from J, the gap between germline ends came to 8 bases. CDR3 nucleotide sequence: TGTGCCAGCAGCTCCTGGCGGTCTGGGGCCAACGTCCTGACTTTC. Translation: CASSSWRSGANVLTF. Full variable domain (missing parts from reference TRBV5-6 and TRBJ2-6): DAGVTQSPTHLIKTRGQQVTLRCSPKSGHDTVSWYQQALGQGPQFIFQYYEEEERQRGNFPDRFSGHQFPNYSSELNVNALLLGDSALYLCASSSWRSGANVLTFGAGSRLTVL.

V and J are TRBV7-2 and TRBJ2-2, with 9 bases aligning to TRBD1. V was pared by 5 bases and J by 2 bases, with 3 bases of the junction left unmatched. The CDR3 totals 15 residues. The germline V gene encodes CDR1 SGHTA and CDR2 FQGNSA. This CDR3 reads CASSGGQGNTGELFF. The CDR3 DNA reads as TGTGCCAGCAGCGGGGGACAGGGAAACACCGGGGAGCTGTTTTTT.

The chain is built from TRBV5-4 and TRBJ2-1, with no clear D. From germline, CDR1 is SGHNT and CDR2 YYREEE (reference sequence). V shed 0 bases and J shed 5 bases, with 9 bases lying between them. The CDR3 covers 14 residues. The CDR3 region is CASSLEVHDNEQFF. CDR3 DNA: TGTGCCAGCAGCTTGGAGGTCCATGACAATGAGCAGTTCTTC.

The chain carries TRBV29-1 and TRBJ2-2; 9 bases align to TRBD2. Germline values: CDR1 SQVTM, CDR2 ANQGSEA. The V gene end was trimmed by 3 bases and the J gene end by 6 bases; junction bases not matched to a gene: 2. The CDR3 sequence is 13 residues long. The CDR3 coding sequence is TGCAGCGTTGAGATAGCGGGAGCCGGGGAGCTGTTTTTT. This encodes CSVEIAGAGELFF.

As to this clone: Since the CDR3 does not end with the conserved phenylalanine or tryptophan, this likely comes from a read error. It is unclear where the CDR3 begins or ends on the DNA, so no DNA is shown, and the CDR3 is as TCRdb lists it. The chain is built from TRBV10-3 and TRBJ2-4; the D call TRBD2 from the table was never checked on the DNA. Germline loops: CDR1 ENHRY, CDR2 SYGVKD. From its first to its last residue, the CDR3 has 12 amino acids. The CDR3 spells CAISESGASFIL.

V gene TRBV5-1 combines with J gene TRBJ1-2; TRBD1 matches 8 bases. J lost 6 bases, V lost 0 bases, and 7 bases had no gene match. The CDR3 totals 15 residues. Germline V gene lookup returns CDR1 SGHRS and CDR2 YFSETQ. The CDR3 sequence: CASSLEAGGKNGYTF. CDR3 nucleotides: TGCGCCAGCAGCTTGGAGGCAGGGGGCAAGAATGGCTACACCTTC.

V is TRBV28 and J is TRBJ2-1, with TRBD2 matching over 7 bases. The CDR3 is 16 residues long. CDR1 and CDR2 (germline): MDHEN, SYDVKM. V trimming: 3 bases; J trimming: 3 bases; junction bases outside the gene matches: 8. CDR3 in DNA: TGTGCCAGCAGTTTGGGGGGGAGCGGGATCTACAATGAGCAGTTCTTC. This encodes CASSLGGSGIYNEQFF.